This entry describes one T cell receptor beta chain. The target antigen is unknown. In the same sample, other DNA sequences code for this CDR3. This entry comes from a study of shared clonotypes between healthy human individuals. The overall study: Donors had three CD4 naive, three CD4 memory, two CD8 naive and one CD8 memory plate apiece. Study-level points and caveats: Clonotype sharing levels among donors were expected to vary with sequencing depth. Four donors shared roughly 5% of their naive CD4 clonotypes.

CDR1 and CDR2 from the germline V gene are KGHSH and LQKENI. The junction had 1 base not matched to a gene; V was cut back by 4 bases and J by 4 bases. This CDR3 contains 13 residues. TCRdb's copy holds only in-frame clones and misses some; the assay was immunoSEQ multiplex PCR. The sample holds 2 million or so clones, roughly 96% seen once. The specimen sequenced was naive CD4+ T cells sorted from blood. Noted subset: CD45RA+ positively selected. The chain couples TRBV18 to TRBJ1-5; TRBD1 matches at 7 bases. This clonotype originated in a man aged 18 to 30 in good health. This chain's CDR3 is CASSQQGNQPQHF. CDR3 in DNA: TGTGCCAGCTCACAACAGGGGAATCAGCCCCAGCATTTT.